This T cell receptor beta chain was retrieved from a study of Ad26.COV2.S vaccination and SARS-CoV-2 variants (dated by TCRdb to 2020 to 2023). About the study as a whole: Donors in the vaccine arm were drawn from COV1001, a multicentre, randomized, double-blind, placebo-controlled phase I-IIa trial testing Ad26.COV2.S in healthy adults. Dosing of Ad26.COV2.S was intramuscular, at either 5x10^10 or 1x10^11 viral particles, delivered as one shot or as two shots spaced 56 days apart. Sequencing of the TCRbeta repertoire served to evaluate the specificity and breadth of SARS-CoV-2-reactive T cell receptors following Ad26.COV2.S vaccination. A total of 32 samples were included in the TCR-sequenced set, comprising about 20 Ad26.COV2.S vaccine recipients, 5 placebo recipients and 8 SARS-CoV-2 convalescent individuals. Trial participants were randomized into five groups of five, in which low-dose or high-dose Ad26.COV2.S was given once or twice, or placebo was given on both occasions. Investigators remained blinded to trial group allocation during experiments and outcome assessment.

In the paper's terms, the treatment or condition label means: 19 received Ad26.COV2.S at low or high dose, single or two shots; about 5 received placebo; per-sample allocation not given. For vaccine and placebo recipients, the sequenced repertoires came from samples collected on day 63 after the first injection. Cohort 1b enrolled 25 to 30 adults aged 18-55 years at a single site in Boston, USA, between 29 July and 7 August 2020. Ad26.COV2.S consisted of a replication-incompetent adenovirus type 26 vector by which a prefusion-stabilized SARS-CoV-2 spike protein from the original Wuhan strain was expressed. CDR1 SGHNT and CDR2 YENEEA were looked up in the germline V gene. Germline trimming amounts to 0 bases on V and 4 bases on J, with 2 as the count of junction bases outside the gene matches. CDR3 length: 17 amino acids, cysteine to phenylalanine. This entry keeps only the CDR3 DNA: 51 bases, framed from base 1.

The immunoSEQ Assay was used to sequence TCRbeta CDR3 regions. After extraction, genomic DNA underwent amplification by bias-controlled multiplex PCR, followed by high-throughput sequencing. The authors' analysis ran thus. To quantify the absolute abundance of every unique TCRbeta CDR3 region, sequences were collapsed and filtered. Usable DNA was measured by amplifying reference genes present in all nucleated cells, and TCRbeta template counts were normalized to that usable DNA to estimate T cell fraction. Repertoire TCRs were annotated as SARS-CoV-2-specific when V gene, CDR3 amino acid sequence and J gene were exactly matched to a known reactive TCR set. The reference SARS-CoV-2 TCR set was obtained from MIRA and was filtered for enrichment in COVID-19-positive ImmuneCODE repertoires, whereby public or cross-reactive TCRs were removed. Using the MIRA antigens, annotated TCRs were further analysed by specific ORF or by position within an ORF. Breadth was defined as the number of annotated unique rearrangements divided by the total number of unique productive rearrangements, and depth was defined as the summed frequency of the annotated unique rearrangements. Group comparisons of TCR breadth used two-sided Wilcoxon rank-sum tests. Sourced from immuneACCESS, this table was stored by TCRdb with only in-frame sequences that have V and J called. A share of the clones is absent; for the studies checked, an unresolved V gene accounts for under half, and the remainder has no known explanation. V and J calls and clone size are those listed in that table; D and trimming were worked out from the DNA. This sample lists about 400,000 clones; 80% to 90% were detected once. The ten largest account for 7% to 9.5% of the sample.

General findings and caveats noted by the study authors: Ad26.COV2.S recipients had higher spike-specific TCR breadth than placebo recipients (P = 0.0014). Comparable non-spike TCR breadth was observed between vaccine and placebo recipients, consistent with only spike being contained in the vaccine. The authors noted that the TCR breadth and depth analyses may have underestimated total T cell responses. After vaccination, spike-specific CD8+ and CD4+ T cell responses were reported to show substantial breadth. The study was not powered to compare responses between vaccine doses or regimens.

This clone has only a few counts. This receptor's antigen is unknown. Base qualities are missing; no much larger clone stands one base away. The V gene is TRBV11-3 and the J gene is TRBJ2-3; TRBD2 aligns with 15 central bases. Material: peripheral blood, obtained in a trial of Ad26.COV2.S vaccine versus placebo. This TCR was sampled from a person aged 18-60 years who received the Ad26.COV2.S COVID-19 vaccine or a placebo. CDR3 loop: CASSLDGLAGGPDTQYF. Here is the DNA: TGTGCCAGCAGCTTAGACGGACTAGCGGGAGGGCCAGATACGCAGTATTTT. With the rest looked up from the reference TRBV11-3 and TRBJ2-3 genes rather than sequenced, the full variable domain is EAGVVQSPRYKIIEKKQPVAFWCNPISGHNTLYWYLQNLGQGPELLIRYENEEAVDDSQLPKDRFSAERLKGVDSTLKIQPAELGDSAVYLCASSLDGLAGGPDTQYFGPGTRLTVL.